This T cell receptor beta chain originates from a study of blood T cells in healthy people across ages. Study-level points and caveats: TCR beta diversity tracked closely with naive T cell percentage.

Donation came from healthy Caucasian individuals in Russia who were aged roughly 6 to 95. For every donor, a draw yielded 9.5 to 10 milliliters of peripheral blood. A sample-barcoded 5' primer and a J-beta primer mix were used in a second PCR of roughly 6 to 11 cycles. MiXCR was run by TCRdb on the 5' RACE reads, yielding one entry per CDR3 protein. The sample contains about 1.6 million distinct CDR3 sequences, roughly 32% of which appear only once. Details on this clonotype: Its antigen is unknown.

Sequenced material: blood. The TCR was taken from a woman aged 25-40 years in good health.

The CDR3 loop is CASRPTGASGNTIYF. The CDR3, as DNA: TGTGCCAGCAGACCTACGGGGGCCTCTGGAAACACCATATATTTT. The rearrangement uses TRBV7-2 and TRBJ1-3; possible D gene TRBD1, 6 bases. Deletions cut 6 bases from V and 0 bases from J, with 12 bases between. Germline assignment: CDR1 SGHTA and CDR2 FQGNSA. The CDR3 extends over 15 amino acids.